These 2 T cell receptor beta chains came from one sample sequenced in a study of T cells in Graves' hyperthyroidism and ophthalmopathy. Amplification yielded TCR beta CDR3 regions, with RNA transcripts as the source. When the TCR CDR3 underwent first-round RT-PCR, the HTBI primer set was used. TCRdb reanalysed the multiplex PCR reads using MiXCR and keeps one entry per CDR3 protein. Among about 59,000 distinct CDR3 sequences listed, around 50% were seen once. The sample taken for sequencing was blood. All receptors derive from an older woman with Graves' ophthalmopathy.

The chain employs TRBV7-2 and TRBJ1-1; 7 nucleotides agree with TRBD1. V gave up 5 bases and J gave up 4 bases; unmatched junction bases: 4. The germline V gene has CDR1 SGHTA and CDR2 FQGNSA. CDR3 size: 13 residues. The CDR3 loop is CASSQGVGTEAFF. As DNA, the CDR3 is TGTGCCAGCAGCCAGGGGGTGGGCACTGAAGCTTTCTTT.

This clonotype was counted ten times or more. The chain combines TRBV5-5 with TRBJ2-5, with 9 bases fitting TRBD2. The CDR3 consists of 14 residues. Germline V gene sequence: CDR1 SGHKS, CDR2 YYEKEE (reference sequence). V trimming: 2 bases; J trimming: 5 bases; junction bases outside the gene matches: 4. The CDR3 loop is CASSFGGGAETQYF. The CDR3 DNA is TGTGCCAGCAGCTTCGGCGGGGGGGCGGAGACCCAGTACTTC.